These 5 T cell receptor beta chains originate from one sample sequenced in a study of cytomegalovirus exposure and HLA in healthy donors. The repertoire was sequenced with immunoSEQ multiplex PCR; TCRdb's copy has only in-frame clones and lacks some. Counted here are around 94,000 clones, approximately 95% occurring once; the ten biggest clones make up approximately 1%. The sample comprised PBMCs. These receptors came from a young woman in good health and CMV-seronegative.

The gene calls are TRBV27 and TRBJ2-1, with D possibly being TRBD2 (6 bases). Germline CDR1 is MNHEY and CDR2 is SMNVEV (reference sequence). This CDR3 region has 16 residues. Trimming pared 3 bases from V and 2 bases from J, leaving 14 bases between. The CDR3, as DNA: TGTGCCAGCAGTTTCGAGGCGGGGAGTACCTACAATGAGCAGTTCTTC. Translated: CASSFEAGSTYNEQFF.

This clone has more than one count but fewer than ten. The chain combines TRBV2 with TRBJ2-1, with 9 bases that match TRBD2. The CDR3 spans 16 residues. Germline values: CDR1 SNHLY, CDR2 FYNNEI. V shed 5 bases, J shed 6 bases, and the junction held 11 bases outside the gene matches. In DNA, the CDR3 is TGTGCCAGCAGTTTCGGGAGGGTAGCGGGAGCCAATGAGCAGTTCTTC. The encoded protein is CASSFGRVAGANEQFF.

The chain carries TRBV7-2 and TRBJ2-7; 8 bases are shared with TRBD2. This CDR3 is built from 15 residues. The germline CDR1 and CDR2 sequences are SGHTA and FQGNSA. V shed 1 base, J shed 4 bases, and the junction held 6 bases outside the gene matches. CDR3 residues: CASSLVLLAAYEQYF. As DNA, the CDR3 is TGTGCCAGCAGCTTAGTTCTACTAGCGGCTTACGAGCAGTACTTC.

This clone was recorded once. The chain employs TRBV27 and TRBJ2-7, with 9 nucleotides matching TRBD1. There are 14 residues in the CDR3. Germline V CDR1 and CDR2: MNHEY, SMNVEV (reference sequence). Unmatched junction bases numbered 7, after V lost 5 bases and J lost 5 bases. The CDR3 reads CASSPGQGTHEQYF. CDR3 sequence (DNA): TGTGCCAGCAGTCCCGGACAGGGGACCCACGAGCAGTACTTC.

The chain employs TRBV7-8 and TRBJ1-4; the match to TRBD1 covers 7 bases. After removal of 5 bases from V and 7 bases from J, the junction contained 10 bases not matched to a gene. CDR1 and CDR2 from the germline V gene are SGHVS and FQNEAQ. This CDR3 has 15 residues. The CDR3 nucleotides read TGTGCCAGCAGCCGACGAGCAGGGGGAAGTGAAAAACTGTTTTTT. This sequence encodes CASSRRAGGSEKLFF.